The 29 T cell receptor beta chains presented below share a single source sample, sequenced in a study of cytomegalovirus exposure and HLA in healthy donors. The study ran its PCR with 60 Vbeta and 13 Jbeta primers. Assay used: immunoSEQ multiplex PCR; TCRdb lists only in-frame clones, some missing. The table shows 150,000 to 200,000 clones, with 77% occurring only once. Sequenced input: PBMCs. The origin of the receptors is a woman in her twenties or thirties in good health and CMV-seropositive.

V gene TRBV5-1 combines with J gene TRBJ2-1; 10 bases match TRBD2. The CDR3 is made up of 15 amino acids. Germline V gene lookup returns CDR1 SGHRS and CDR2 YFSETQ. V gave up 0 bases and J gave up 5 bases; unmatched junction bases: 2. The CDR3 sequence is CASSLELAGHNEQFF. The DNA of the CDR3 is TGCGCCAGCAGCTTGGAACTAGCGGGACACAATGAGCAGTTCTTC.

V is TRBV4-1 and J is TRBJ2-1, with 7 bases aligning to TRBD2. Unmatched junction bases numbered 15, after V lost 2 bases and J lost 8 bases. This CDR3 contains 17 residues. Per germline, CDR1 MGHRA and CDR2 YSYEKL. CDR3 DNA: TGCGCCAGCAGCCAAAGGGCTAGGGCGGGAGAGAGCTATGAGCAGTTCTTC. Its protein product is CASSQRARAGESYEQFF.

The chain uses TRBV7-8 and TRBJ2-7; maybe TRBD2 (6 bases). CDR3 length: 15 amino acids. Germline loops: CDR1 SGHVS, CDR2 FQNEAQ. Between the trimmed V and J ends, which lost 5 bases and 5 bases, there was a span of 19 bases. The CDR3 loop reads CASSPPLGGLHEQYF. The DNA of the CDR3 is TGTGCCAGCAGCCCCCCCCTCGGGGGACTCCACGAGCAGTACTTC.

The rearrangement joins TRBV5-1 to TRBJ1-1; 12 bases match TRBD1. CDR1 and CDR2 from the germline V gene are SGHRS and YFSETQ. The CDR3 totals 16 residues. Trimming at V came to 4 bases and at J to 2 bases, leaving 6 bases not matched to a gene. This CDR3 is CASSPGTGGFNTEAFF. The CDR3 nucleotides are TGCGCCAGCAGCCCGGGGACAGGGGGCTTTAACACTGAAGCTTTCTTT. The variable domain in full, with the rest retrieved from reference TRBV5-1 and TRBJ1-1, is KAGVTQTPRYLIKTRGQQVTLSCSPISGHRSVSWYQQTPGQGLQFLFEYFSETQRNKGNFPGRFSGRQFSNSRSEMNVSTLELGDSALYLCASSPGTGGFNTEAFFGQGTRLTVV.

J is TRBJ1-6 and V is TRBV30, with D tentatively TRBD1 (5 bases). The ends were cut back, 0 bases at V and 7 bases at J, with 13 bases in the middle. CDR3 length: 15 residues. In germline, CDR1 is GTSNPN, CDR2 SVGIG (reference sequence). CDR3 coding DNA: TGTGCCTGGAGTGTACGGGGGGGAAGAAATTCACCCCTCCACTTT. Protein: CAWSVRGGRNSPLHF. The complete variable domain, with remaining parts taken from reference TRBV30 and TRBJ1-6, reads SQTIHQWPATLVQPVGSPLSLECTVEGTSNPNLYWYRQAAGRGLQLLFYSVGIGQISSEVPQNLSASRPQDRQFILSSKKLLLSDSGFYLCAWSVRGGRNSPLHFGNGTRLTVT.

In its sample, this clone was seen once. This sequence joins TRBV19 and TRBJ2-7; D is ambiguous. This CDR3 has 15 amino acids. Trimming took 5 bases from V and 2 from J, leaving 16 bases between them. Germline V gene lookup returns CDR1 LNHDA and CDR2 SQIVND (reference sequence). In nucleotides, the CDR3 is TGTGCCAGTAGTGCTCTTTTCGACTTTCCCTACGAGCAGTACTTC. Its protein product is CASSALFDFPYEQYF.

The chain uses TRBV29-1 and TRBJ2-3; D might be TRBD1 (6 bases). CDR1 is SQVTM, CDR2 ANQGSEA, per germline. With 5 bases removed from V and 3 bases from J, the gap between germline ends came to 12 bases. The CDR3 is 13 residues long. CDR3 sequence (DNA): TGCAGCGTTCAGATTACAGGGACAGATACGCAGTATTTT. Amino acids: CSVQITGTDTQYF.

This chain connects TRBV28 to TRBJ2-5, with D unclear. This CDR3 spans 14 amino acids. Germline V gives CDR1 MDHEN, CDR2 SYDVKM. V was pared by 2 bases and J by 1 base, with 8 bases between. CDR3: CASSLPGSQETQYF. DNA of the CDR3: TGTGCCAGCAGTTTACCAGGTAGCCAAGAGACCCAGTACTTC. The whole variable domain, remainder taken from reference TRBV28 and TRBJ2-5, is DVKVTQSSRYLVKRTGEKVFLECVQDMDHENMFWYRQDPGLGLRLIYFSYDVKMKEKGDIPEGYSVSREKKERFSLILESASTNQTSMYLCASSLPGSQETQYFGPGTRLLVL.

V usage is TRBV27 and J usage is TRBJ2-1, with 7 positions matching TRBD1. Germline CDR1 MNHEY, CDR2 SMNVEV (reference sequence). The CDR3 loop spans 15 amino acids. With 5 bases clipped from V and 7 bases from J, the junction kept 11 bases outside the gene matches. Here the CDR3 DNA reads TGTGCCAGCAGTCCAGGGACAGCGTTGAGAAATGAGCAGTTCTTC. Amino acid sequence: CASSPGTALRNEQFF.

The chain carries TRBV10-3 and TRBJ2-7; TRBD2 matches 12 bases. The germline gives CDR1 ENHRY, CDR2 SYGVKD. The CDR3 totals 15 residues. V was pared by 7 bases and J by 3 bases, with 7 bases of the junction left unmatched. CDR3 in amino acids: CAITPRTSGNYEQYF. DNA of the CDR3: TGTGCCATCACCCCGCGGACTAGCGGGAACTACGAGCAGTACTTC.

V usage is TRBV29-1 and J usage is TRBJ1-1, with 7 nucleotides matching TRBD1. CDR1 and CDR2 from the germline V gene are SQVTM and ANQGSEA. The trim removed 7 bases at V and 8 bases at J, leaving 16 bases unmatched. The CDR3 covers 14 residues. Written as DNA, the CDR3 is TGCAGCGCTGCAAGGTGGCAGGGGGTACCCGAAGCTTTCTTT. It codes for CSAARWQGVPEAFF.

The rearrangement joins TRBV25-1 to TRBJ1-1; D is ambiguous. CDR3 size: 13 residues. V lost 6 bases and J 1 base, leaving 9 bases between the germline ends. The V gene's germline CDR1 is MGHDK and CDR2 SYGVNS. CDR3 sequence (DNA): TGTGCCAGCAGACGTTCACAGAACACTGAAGCTTTCTTT. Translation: CASRRSQNTEAFF. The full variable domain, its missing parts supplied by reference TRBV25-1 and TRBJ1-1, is EADIYQTPRYLVIGTGKKITLECSQTMGHDKMYWYQQDPGMELHLIHYSYGVNSTEKGDLSSESTVSRIRTEHFPLTLESARPSHTSQYLCASRRSQNTEAFFGQGTRLTVV.

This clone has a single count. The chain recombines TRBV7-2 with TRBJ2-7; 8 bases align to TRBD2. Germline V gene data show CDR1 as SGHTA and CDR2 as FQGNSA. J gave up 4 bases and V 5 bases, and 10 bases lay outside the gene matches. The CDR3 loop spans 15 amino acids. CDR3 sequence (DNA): TGTGCCAGCAGCAATACCGGGGGGGGAATATACGAGCAGTACTTC. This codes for CASSNTGGGIYEQYF. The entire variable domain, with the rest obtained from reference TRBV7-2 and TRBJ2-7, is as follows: GAGVSQSPSNKVTEKGKDVELRCDPISGHTALYWYRQSLGQGLEFLIYFQGNSAPDKSGLPSDRFSAERTGGSVSTLTIQRTQQEDSAVYLCASSNTGGGIYEQYFGPGTRLTVT.

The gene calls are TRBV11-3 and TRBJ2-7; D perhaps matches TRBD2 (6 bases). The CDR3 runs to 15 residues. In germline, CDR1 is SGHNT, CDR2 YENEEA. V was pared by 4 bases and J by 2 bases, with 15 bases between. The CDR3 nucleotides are TGTGCCAGCAGCTCCCCCCTGGAGGGCACCTACGAGCAGTACTTC. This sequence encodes CASSSPLEGTYEQYF.

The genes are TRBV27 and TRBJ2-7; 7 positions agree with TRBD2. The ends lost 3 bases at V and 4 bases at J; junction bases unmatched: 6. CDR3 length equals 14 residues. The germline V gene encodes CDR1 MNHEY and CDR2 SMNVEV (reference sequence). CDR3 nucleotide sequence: TGTGCCAGCAGTTTCGCGGGAGTCGGTTACGAGCAGTACTTC. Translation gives CASSFAGVGYEQYF.

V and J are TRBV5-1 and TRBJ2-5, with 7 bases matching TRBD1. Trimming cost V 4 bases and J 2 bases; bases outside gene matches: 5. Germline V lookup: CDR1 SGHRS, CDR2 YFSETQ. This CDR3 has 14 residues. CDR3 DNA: TGCGCCAGCAGCCTACAGGGGAAGCAAGAGACCCAGTACTTC. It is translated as CASSLQGKQETQYF.

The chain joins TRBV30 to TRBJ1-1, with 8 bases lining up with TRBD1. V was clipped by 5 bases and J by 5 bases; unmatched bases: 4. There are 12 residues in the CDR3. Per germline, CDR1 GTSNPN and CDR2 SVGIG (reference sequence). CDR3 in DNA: TGTGCCTGGCAGGGGGCGGGGACTGAAGCTTTCTTT. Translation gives CAWQGAGTEAFF.

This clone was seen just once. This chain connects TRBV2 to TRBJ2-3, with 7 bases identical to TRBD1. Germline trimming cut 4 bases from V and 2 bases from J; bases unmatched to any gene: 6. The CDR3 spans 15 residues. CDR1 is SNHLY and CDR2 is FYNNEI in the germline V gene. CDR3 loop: CASSARQGFTDTQYF. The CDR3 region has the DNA TGTGCCAGCAGTGCCAGACAGGGCTTCACAGATACGCAGTATTTT.

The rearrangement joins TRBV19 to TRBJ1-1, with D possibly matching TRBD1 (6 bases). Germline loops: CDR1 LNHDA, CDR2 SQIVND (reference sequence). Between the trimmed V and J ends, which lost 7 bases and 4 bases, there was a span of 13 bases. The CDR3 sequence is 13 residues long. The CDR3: CASINRVGTEAFF. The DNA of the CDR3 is TGTGCCAGTATTAACAGGGTGGGCACTGAAGCTTTCTTT.

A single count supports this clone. The CDR3, as DNA: TGTGCCAGTAGTACAACAGGGGGTACTGAAGCTTTCTTT. Translating it yields CASSTTGGTEAFF. The chain combines TRBV19 with TRBJ1-1, with TRBD1 matching over 8 bases. This CDR3 is 13 amino acids long. The germline V gene encodes CDR1 LNHDA and CDR2 SQIVND (reference sequence). The V and J ends lost 4 bases and 5 bases, in that order; junction bases with no gene match: 3. The complete variable domain, with remaining parts taken from reference TRBV19 and TRBJ1-1, reads DGGITQSPKYLFRKEGQNVTLSCEQNLNHDAMYWYRQDPGQGLRLIYYSQIVNDFQKGDIAEGYSVSREKKESFPLTVTSAQKNPTAFYLCASSTTGGTEAFFGQGTRLTVV.

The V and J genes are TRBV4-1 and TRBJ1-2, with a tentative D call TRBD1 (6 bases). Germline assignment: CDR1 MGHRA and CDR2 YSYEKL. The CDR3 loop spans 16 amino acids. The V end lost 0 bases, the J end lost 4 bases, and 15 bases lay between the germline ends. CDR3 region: CASSQDQGGGLYGYTF. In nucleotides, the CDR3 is TGCGCCAGCAGCCAAGATCAGGGCGGGGGCCTCTATGGCTACACCTTC.

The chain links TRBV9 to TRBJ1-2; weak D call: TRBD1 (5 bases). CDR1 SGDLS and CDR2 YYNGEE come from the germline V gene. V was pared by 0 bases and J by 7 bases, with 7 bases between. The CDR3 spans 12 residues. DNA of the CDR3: TGTGCCAGCAGCGTAGGAGACAGTGGCTACACCTTC. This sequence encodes CASSVGDSGYTF.

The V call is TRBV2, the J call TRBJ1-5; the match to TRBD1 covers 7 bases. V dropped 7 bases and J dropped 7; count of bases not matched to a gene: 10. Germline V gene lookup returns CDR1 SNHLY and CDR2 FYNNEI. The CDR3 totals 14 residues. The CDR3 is CASTGARGLQPQHF. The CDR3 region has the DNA TGTGCCAGCACCGGGGCTAGGGGGCTGCAGCCCCAGCATTTT.

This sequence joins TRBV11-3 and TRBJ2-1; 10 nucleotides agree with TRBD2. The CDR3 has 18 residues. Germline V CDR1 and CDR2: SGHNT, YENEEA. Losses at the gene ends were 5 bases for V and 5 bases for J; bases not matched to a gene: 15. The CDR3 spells CASSTMGSGRASNNEQFF. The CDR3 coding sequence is TGTGCCAGCAGCACGATGGGCAGCGGGAGGGCTAGCAACAATGAGCAGTTCTTC.

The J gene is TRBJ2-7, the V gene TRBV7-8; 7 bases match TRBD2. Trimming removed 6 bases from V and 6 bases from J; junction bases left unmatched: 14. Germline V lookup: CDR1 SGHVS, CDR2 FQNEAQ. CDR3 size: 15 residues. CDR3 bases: TGTGCCAGCAGATCCGGGGGGTCGGAGCGACTCGAGCAGTACTTC. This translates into CASRSGGSERLEQYF.

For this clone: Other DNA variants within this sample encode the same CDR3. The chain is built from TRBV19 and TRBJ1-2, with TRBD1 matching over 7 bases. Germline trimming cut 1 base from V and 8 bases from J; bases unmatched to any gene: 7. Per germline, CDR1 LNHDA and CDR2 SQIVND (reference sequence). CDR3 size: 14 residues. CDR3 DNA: TGTGCCAGTAGTATAGGCGCAGGGGGAGGCGGCTACACCTTC. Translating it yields CASSIGAGGGGYTF.

The CDR3 spells CASSWLNEKLFF. CDR3 sequence (DNA): TGTGCCAGTAGTTGGCTTAATGAAAAACTGTTTTTT. The chain combines TRBV19 with TRBJ1-4; D is ambiguous. Trimming removed 5 bases at V and 4 bases at J, with 5 bases between. This CDR3 spans 12 amino acids. Germline CDR1 LNHDA, CDR2 SQIVND (reference sequence).

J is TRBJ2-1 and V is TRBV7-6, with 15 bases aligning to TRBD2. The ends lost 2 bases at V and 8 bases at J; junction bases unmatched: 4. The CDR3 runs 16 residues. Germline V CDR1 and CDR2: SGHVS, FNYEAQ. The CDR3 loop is CASSLFGLAGGDEQFF. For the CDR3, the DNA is TGTGCCAGCAGCTTATTCGGACTAGCGGGAGGGGATGAGCAGTTCTTC.

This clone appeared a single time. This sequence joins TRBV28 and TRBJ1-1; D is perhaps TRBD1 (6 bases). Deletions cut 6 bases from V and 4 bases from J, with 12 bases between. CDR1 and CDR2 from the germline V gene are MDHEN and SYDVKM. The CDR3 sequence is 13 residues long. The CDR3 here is CASSQQGPTEAFF. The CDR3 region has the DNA TGTGCCAGCAGCCAACAGGGCCCCACTGAAGCTTTCTTT.